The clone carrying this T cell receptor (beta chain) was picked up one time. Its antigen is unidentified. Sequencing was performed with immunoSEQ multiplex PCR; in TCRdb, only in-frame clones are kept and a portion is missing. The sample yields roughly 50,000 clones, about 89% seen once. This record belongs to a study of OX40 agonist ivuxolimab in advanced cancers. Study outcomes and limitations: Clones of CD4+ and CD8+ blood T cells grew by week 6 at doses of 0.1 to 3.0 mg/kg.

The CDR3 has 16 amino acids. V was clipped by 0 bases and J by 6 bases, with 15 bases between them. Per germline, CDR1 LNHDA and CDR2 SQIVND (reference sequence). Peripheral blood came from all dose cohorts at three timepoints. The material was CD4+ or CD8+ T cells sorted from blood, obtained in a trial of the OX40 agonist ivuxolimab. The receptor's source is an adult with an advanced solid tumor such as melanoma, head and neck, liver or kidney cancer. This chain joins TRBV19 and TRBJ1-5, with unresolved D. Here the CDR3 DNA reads TGTGCCAGTAGTATAGAGGTGACCCTCGGAGGTCAGCCCCAGCATTTT. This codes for CASSIEVTLGGQPQHF.